The 3 T cell receptor beta chains below come from one sample, sequenced in a study of CD8+ T cells in alopecia areata. Isolated RNA was reverse transcribed into cDNA used as the sequencing template. TCRdb's copy holds only in-frame clones and misses some; the assay was immunoSEQ multiplex PCR. The data hold 61,000 or so clones, with about 96% observed a single time. The starting material was CD8+ T cells sorted from blood, obtained at week 0. The receptors were sampled from a human donor with alopecia areata.

The DNA of the CDR3 is TGTGCCTGGAGTTGGCAGGGAAACTATGGCTACACCTTC. Translation gives CAWSWQGNYGYTF. The gene calls are TRBV30 and TRBJ1-2; weak D call: TRBD1 (5 bases). The germline V gene has CDR1 GTSNPN and CDR2 SVGIG (reference sequence). Between the trimmed V and J ends, which lost 2 bases and 2 bases, there was a span of 9 bases. CDR3 length equals 13 residues.

The J gene is TRBJ1-6, the V gene TRBV27; D is ambiguous. Between the trimmed V and J ends, which lost 3 bases and 0 bases, there was a span of 6 bases. This CDR3 comprises 15 residues. Germline-derived CDR1 and CDR2 are MNHEY and SMNVEV (reference sequence). The CDR3: CASSFQSSYNSPLHF. CDR3 nucleotides: TGTGCCAGCAGTTTTCAGAGCTCCTATAATTCACCCCTCCACTTT.

The V call is TRBV4-1, the J call TRBJ2-1; TRBD2 matches at 7 bases. Germline-derived CDR1 and CDR2 are MGHRA and YSYEKL. CDR3 size: 17 residues. With V trimmed by 0 bases and J by 4 bases, 9 bases remained unmatched. CDR3 sequence: CASSQDHRGESYNEQFF. The DNA for the CDR3 is TGCGCCAGCAGCCAAGATCACCGGGGGGAATCTTACAATGAGCAGTTCTTC.